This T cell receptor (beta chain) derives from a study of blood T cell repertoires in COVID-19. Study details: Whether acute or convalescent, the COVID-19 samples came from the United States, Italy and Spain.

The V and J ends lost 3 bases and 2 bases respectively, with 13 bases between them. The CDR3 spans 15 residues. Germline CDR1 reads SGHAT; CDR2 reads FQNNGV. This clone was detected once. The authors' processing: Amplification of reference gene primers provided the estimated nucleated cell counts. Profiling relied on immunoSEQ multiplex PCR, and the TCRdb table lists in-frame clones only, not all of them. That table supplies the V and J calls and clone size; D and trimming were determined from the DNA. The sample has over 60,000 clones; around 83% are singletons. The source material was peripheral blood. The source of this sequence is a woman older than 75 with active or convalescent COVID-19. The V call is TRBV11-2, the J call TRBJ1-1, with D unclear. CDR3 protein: CASSFSGGQNTEAFF. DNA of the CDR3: TGTGCCAGCAGCTTTTCGGGAGGGCAAAACACTGAAGCTTTCTTT.